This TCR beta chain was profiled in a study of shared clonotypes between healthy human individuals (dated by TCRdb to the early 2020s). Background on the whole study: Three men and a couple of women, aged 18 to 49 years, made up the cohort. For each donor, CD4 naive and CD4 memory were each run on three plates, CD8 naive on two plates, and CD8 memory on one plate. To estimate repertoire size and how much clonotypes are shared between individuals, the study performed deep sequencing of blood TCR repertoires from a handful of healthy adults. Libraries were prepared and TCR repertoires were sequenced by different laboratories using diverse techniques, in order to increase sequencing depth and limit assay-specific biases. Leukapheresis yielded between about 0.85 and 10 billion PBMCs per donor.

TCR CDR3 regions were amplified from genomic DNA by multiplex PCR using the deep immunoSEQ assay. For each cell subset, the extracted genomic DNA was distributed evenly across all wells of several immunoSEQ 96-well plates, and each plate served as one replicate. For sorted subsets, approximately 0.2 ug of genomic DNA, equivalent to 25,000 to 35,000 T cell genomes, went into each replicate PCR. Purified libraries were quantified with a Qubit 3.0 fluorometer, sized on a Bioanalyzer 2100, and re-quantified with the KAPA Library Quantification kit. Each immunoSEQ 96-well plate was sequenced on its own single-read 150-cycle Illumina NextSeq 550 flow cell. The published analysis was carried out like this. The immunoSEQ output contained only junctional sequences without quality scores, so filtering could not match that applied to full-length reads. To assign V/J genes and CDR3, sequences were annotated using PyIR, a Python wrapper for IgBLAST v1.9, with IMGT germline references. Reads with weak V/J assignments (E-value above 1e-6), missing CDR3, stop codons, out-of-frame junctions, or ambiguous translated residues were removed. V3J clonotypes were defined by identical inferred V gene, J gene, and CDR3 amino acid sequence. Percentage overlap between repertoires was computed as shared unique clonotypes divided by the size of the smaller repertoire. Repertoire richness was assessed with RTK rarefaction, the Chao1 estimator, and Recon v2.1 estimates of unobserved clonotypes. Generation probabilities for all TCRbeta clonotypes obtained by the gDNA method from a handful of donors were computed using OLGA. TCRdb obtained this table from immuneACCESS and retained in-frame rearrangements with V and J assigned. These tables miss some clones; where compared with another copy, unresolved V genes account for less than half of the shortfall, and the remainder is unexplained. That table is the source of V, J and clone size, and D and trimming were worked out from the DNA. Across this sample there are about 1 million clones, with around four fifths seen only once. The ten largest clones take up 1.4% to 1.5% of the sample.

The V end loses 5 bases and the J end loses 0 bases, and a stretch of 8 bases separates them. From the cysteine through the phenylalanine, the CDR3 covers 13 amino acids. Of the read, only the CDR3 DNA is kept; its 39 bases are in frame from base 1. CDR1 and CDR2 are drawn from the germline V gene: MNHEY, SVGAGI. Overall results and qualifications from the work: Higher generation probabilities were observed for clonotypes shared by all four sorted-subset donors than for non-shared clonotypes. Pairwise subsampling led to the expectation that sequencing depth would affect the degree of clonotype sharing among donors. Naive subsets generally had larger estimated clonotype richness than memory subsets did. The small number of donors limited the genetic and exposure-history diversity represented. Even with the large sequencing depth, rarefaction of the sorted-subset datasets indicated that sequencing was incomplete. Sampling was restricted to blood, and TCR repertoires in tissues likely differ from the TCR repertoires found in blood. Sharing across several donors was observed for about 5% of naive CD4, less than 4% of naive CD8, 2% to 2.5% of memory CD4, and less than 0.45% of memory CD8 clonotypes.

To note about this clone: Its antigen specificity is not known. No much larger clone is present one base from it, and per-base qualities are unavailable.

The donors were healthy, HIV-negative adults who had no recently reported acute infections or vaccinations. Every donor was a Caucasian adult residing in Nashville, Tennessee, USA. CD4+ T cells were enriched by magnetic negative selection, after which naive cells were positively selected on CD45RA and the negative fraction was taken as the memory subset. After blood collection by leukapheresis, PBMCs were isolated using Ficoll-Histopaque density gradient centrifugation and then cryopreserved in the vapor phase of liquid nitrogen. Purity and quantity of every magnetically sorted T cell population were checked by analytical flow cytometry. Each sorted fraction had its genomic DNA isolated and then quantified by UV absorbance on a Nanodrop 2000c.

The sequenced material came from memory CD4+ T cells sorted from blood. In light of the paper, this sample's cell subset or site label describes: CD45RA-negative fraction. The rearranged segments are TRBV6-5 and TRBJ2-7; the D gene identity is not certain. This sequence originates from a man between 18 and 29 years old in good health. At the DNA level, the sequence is TGTGCCAGCAGTCAAGCTAGCTCCTACGAGCAGTACTTC. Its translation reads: CASSQASSYEQYF.